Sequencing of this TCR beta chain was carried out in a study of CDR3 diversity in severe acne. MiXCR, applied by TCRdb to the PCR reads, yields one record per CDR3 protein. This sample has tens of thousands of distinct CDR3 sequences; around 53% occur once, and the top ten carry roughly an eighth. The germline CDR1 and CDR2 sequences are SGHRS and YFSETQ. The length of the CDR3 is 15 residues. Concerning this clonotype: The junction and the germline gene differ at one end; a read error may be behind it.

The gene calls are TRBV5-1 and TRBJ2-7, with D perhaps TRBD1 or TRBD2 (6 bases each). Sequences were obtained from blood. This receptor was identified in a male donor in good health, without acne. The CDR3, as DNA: TGTGCCAGCAGCCGATGGAGGGGGAAGGAGTACGAGCAGTACTTC. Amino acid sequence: CASSRWRGKEYEQYF.